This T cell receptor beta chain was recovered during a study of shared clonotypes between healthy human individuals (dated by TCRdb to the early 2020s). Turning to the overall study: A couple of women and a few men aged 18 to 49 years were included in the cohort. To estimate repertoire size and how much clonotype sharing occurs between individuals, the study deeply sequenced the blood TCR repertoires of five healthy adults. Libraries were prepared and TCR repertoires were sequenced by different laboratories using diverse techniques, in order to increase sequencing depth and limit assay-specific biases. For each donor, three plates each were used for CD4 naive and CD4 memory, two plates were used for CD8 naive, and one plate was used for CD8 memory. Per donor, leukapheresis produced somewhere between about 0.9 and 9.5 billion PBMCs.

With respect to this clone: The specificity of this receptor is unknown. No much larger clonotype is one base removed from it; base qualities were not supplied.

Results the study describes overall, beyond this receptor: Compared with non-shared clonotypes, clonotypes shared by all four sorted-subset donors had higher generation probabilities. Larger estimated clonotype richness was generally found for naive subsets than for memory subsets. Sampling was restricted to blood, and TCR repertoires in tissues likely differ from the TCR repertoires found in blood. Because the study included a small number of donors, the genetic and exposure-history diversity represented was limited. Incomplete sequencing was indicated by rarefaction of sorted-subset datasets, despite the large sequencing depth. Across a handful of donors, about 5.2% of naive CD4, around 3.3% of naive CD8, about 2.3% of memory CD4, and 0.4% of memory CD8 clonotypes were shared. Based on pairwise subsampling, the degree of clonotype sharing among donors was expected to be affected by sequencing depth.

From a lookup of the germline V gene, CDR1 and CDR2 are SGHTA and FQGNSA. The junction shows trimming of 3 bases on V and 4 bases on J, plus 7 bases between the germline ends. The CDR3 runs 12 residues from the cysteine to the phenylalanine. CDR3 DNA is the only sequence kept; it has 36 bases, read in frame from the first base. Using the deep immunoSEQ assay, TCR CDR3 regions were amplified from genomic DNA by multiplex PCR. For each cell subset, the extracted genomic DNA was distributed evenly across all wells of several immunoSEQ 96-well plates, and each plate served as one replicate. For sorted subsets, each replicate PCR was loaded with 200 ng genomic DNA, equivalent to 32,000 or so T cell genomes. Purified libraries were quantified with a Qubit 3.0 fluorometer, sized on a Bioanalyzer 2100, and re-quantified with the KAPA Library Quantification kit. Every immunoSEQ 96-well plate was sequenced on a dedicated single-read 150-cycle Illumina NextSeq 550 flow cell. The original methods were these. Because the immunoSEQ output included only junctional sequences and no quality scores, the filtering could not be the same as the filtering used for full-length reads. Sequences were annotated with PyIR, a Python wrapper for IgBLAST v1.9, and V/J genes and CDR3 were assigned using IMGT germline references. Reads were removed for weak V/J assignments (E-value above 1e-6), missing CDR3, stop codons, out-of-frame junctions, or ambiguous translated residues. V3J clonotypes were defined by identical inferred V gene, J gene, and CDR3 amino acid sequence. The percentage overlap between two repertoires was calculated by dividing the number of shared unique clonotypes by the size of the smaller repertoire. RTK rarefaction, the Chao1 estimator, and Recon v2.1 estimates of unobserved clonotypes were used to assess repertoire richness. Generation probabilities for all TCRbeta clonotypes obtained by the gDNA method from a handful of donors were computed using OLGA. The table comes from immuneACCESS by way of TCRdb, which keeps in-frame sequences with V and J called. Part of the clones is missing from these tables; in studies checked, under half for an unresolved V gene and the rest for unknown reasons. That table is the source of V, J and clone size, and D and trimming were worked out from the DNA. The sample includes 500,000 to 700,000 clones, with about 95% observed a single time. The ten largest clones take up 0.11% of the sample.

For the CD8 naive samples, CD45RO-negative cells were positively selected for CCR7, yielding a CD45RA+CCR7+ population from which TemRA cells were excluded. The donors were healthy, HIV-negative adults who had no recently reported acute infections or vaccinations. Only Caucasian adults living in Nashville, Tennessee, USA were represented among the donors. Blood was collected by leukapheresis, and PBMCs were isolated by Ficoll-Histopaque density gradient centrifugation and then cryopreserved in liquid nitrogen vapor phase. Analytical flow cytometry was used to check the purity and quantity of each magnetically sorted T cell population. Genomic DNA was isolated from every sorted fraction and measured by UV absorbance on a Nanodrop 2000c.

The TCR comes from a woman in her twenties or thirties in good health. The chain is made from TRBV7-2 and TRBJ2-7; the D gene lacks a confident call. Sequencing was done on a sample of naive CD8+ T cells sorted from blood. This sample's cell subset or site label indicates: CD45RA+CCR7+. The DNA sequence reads TGTGCCAGCAGCTTTTCCGGATACGAGCAGTACTTC. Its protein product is CASSFSGYEQYF.